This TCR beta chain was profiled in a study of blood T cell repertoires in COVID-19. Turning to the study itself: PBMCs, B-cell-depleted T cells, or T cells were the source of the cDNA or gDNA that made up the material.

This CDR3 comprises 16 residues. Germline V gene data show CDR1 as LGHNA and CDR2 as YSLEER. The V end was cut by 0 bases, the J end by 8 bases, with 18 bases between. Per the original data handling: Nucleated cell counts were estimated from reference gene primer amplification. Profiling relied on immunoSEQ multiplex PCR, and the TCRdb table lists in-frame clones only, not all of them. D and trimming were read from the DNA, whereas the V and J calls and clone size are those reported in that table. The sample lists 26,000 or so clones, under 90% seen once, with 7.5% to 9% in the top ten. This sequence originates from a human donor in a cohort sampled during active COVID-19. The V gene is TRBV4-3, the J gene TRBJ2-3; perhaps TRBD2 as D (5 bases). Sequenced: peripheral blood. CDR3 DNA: TGCGCCAGCAGCCAAGACCCCACCGGCCCCGCGGGTACGCAGTATTTT. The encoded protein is CASSQDPTGPAGTQYF.